Reported below is one TCR beta chain. Repertoires were generated with immunoSEQ multiplex PCR, while TCRdb's copy carries only in-frame clones and drops some. Of fewer than 90,000 clones listed, 85% are singletons. This specimen belongs to a study of OX40 agonist ivuxolimab in advanced cancers. About the research overall: Intravenous ivuxolimab at 0.01 to 10 mg/kg was given to patients every 2 weeks.

The V gene end was trimmed by 4 bases and the J gene end by 3 bases; junction bases not matched to a gene: 15. This CDR3 contains 18 residues. In germline, CDR1 is MGHRA, CDR2 YSYEKL. V gene TRBV4-1 combines with J gene TRBJ2-1; TRBD2 matches 7 bases. The receptor was isolated from an adult with an advanced solid tumor such as melanoma, head and neck, liver or kidney cancer. The material sequenced was CD4+ or CD8+ T cells sorted from blood, taken in a trial of the OX40 agonist ivuxolimab. The DNA for the CDR3 is TGCGCCAGCAGCCTTGGACGGAGGTCTAGCGGAAACTACAATGAGCAGTTCTTC. Translation gives CASSLGRRSSGNYNEQFF.